The 23 T cell receptor beta chains in this list originate from one sample, sequenced in a study of molecular identifiers for immune sequencing clone quantification. MiXCR, applied by TCRdb to the PCR reads, yields one record per CDR3 protein. The sample lists under 800,000 distinct CDR3 sequences, about 25% occurring once. Sequenced material: naive CD8+ T cells from blood, with Jurkat cell RNA spiked in. Specified subset: FACS-sorted CD8+CD4-CCR7+CD45RA+ naive T cells. Source of these receptors: a human donor in good health. Some libraries in this study had Jurkat cell RNA spiked in.

This clonotype was seen repeatedly, ten times or more. The chain links TRBV6-5 to TRBJ2-7, with 8 bases aligning to TRBD1. The CDR3 is made up of 15 amino acids. Germline V gene sequence: CDR1 MNHEY, CDR2 SVGAGI. V gave up 4 bases and J gave up 3 bases; unmatched junction bases: 8. CDR3 in DNA: TGTGCCAGCAGTTCCTTCCAGGGGGCGGTCTACGAGCAGTACTTC. Residues: CASSSFQGAVYEQYF.

The genes are TRBV29-1 and TRBJ2-1; D remains unclear. The length of the CDR3 is 13 residues. The germline V and J ends were trimmed by 6 bases and 4 bases, with 13 bases remaining between them. Germline CDR1 and CDR2: SQVTM and ANQGSEA. CDR3 nucleotides: TGCAGCGTGACCTTAGGCTCTTACAATGAGCAGTTCTTC. Its translation is CSVTLGSYNEQFF.

This clonotype was seen many times. The gene calls are TRBV30 and TRBJ2-7, with 10 positions matching TRBD2. CDR3 length: 14 residues. V lost 0 bases and J lost 5; bases outside the gene matches: 4. Germline lookup yields CDR1 GTSNPN and CDR2 SVGIG (reference sequence). The CDR3 is CAWSVLAGSDEQYF. The CDR3 DNA reads as TGTGCCTGGAGTGTACTAGCGGGAAGCGACGAGCAGTACTTC.

This clonotype has only a few counts. The chain couples TRBV12-3 or TRBV12-4 to TRBJ2-7; possibly TRBD2 for D (6 bases). Trimming removed 7 bases from V and 3 bases from J, with 13 bases in between. The CDR3 runs to 13 residues. The CDR3 DNA sequence: TGTGCCAGCAAAGGGGACTCTTACTACGAGCAGTACTTC. It yields the protein CASKGDSYYEQYF.

The chain combines TRBV29-1 with TRBJ1-2; 9 bases agree with TRBD1. This CDR3 has 11 amino acids. Germline V gene data show CDR1 as SQVTM and CDR2 as ANQGSEA. J gave up 6 bases and V 8 bases, and 4 bases lay outside the gene matches. CDR3 region: CSSRTGDGYTF. DNA of the CDR3: TGCAGCTCAAGGACAGGGGATGGCTACACCTTC.

About this clonotype itself: No conserved phenylalanine or tryptophan ends this CDR3, so it is likely a read error. The chain recombines TRBV5-6 with TRBJ2-3; the D is unclear. V was clipped by 2 bases and J by 0 bases, with 4 bases between them. The CDR3 covers 13 residues. Per the germline V gene, CDR1 is SGHDT and CDR2 is YYEEEE. The CDR3 sequence is CASSFGSTDTQYL. Here the CDR3 DNA reads TGTGCCAGCAGCTTCGGTAGCACAGATACGCAGTATCTT.

V gene TRBV5-1 combines with J gene TRBJ2-7; 8 bases are shared with TRBD2. The J segment lost 2 bases and the V segment lost 7 bases, leaving 14 bases of the junction unmatched. Germline V lookup: CDR1 SGHRS, CDR2 YFSETQ. CDR3 length: 16 amino acids. The CDR3 spells CASGGGTRLFPYEQYF. The CDR3 DNA is TGCGCCAGCGGAGGAGGGACTAGATTATTTCCCTACGAGCAGTACTTC.

As concerns this clonotype: Its ends do not fully match the called genes, so a read error is possible. The chain combines TRBV11-2 with TRBJ1-4; TRBD1 matches 8 bases. The germline CDR1 and CDR2 sequences are SGHAT and FQNNGV. The CDR3 totals 14 residues. The CDR3 coding sequence is TGTGCCAGCAGCCTTGGGACAGGAAGGGAAAAACTGTGTTTT. It specifies CASSLGTGREKLCF.

Many counts were recorded for this clonotype. The chain couples TRBV9 to TRBJ2-7, with 7 bases fitting TRBD1. J was trimmed by 2 bases and V by 3 bases; bases with no gene match: 5. Germline lookup yields CDR1 SGDLS and CDR2 YYNGEE. There are 14 residues in the CDR3. CDR3 in DNA: TGTGCCAGCAGCGCCGACAGGGTAACCTACGAGCAGTACTTC. This encodes CASSADRVTYEQYF.

The chain links TRBV24-1 to TRBJ2-2, with 9 bases that match TRBD1. V was clipped by 4 bases and J by 6 bases; unmatched bases: 5. The CDR3 extends over 15 amino acids. Germline values: CDR1 KGHDR, CDR2 SFDVKD. In DNA form, the CDR3 reads TGTGCCACCAGTGACCCCGGGACAGGGTCCGGGGAGCTGTTTTTT. The encoded protein is CATSDPGTGSGELFF.

This clonotype was counted only a few times. The chain employs TRBV27 and TRBJ2-6, with D tentatively TRBD2 (6 bases). This CDR3 is built from 16 residues. V was trimmed by 5 bases and J by 3 bases, leaving 14 bases between them. CDR1 is MNHEY and CDR2 is SMNVEV in the germline V gene (reference sequence). CDR3 sequence: CASSPHRGSGANVLTF. DNA of the CDR3: TGTGCCAGCAGTCCACACCGGGGGAGTGGGGCCAACGTCCTGACTTTC.

Remarks on this clonotype: Just one base apart from a much larger clone, this may be a read error. The chain couples TRBV12-3 or TRBV12-4 to TRBJ2-1, with TRBD2 matching over 9 bases. The CDR3 sequence is 13 residues long. CDR3 nucleotide sequence: TGTGCCAGCTTCCTAGCGGGGATTGGTGAGCGGTTCTTC. Protein sequence: CASFLAGIGERFF.

In this sample, this clonotype turned up many times. An end of the junction does not agree with germline; a read error may underlie this. The chain has TRBV12-3 or TRBV12-4 and TRBJ1-3; the match to TRBD1 covers 9 bases. The CDR3 sequence is 15 residues long. CDR3 sequence: CASSRDRGSGNTIYF. The CDR3 DNA is TGCGCCAGCAGCCGAGACAGGGGGTCCGGAAACACCATATATTTT.

The chain uses TRBV30 and TRBJ1-2; 10 bases are a match to TRBD1. Germline CDR1 GTSNPN, CDR2 SVGIG (reference sequence). Trimming cost V 4 bases and J 5 bases; bases outside gene matches: 7. This CDR3 region has 14 residues. The DNA for the CDR3 is TGTGCCTGGACCGAGACAGGGGGCGCGTATGGCTACACCTTC. It specifies CAWTETGGAYGYTF.

This clonotype was counted at least ten times. The chain has TRBV7-9 and TRBJ1-1; a possible D gene is TRBD1 (5 bases). Germline lookup yields CDR1 SEHNR and CDR2 FQNEAQ (reference sequence). V lost 2 bases, J lost 2 bases, and 12 bases lay in between. The CDR3 has 15 residues. The CDR3 DNA follows: TGTGCCAGCAGCTTAATCCAGGGCCCTAACACTGAAGCTTTCTTT. This gives the protein CASSLIQGPNTEAFF. The entire variable domain, with the rest obtained from reference TRBV7-9 and TRBJ1-1, is as follows: DTGVSQNPRHKITKRGQNVTFRCDPISEHNRLYWYRQTLGQGPEFLTYFQNEAQLEKSRLLSDRFSAERPKGSFSTLEIQRTEQGDSAMYLCASSLIQGPNTEAFFGQGTRLTVV.

The sample holds many counts of this clonotype. The rearrangement uses TRBV30 and TRBJ2-1; no clear D gene. The CDR3 runs 12 residues. Germline V gene sequence: CDR1 GTSNPN, CDR2 SVGIG (reference sequence). Trimming left V 1 base short and J 7 bases short, with 8 bases between. In nucleotides, the CDR3 is TGTGCCTGGAGTGCTCCTACAAATGAGCAGTTCTTC. The encoded protein is CAWSAPTNEQFF.

The chain employs TRBV28 and TRBJ1-6, with D unclear. The germline V and J ends were trimmed by 7 bases and 5 bases, with 12 bases remaining between them. This CDR3 region has 14 residues. Germline CDR1 is MDHEN and CDR2 is SYDVKM. DNA for the CDR3: TGTGCCAGCAAGCCCAAACCAAATAATTCACCCCTCCACTTT. Translation gives CASKPKPNNSPLHF.

A word on this clonotype: Germline is not matched at one junction end, which may reflect a read error. The chain combines TRBV6-5 with TRBJ1-2; 7 bases fit TRBD1. Germline CDR1 is MNHEY and CDR2 is SVGAGI. The length of the CDR3 is 15 residues. The CDR3 sequence is CASSPTGTDPYGNTF. The CDR3 bases are TGTGCCAGCAGTCCTACCGGGACAGACCCCTATGGCAACACCTTC.

A note on this clonotype: The junction differs from germline at one of its ends, possibly a read error. The chain couples TRBV4-1 to TRBJ2-7, with 7 bases aligning to TRBD2. The CDR3 sequence is 15 residues long. Germline V CDR1 and CDR2: MGHRA, YSYEKL. CDR3 sequence: CASSLAAGEGYKQYF. CDR3 nucleotide sequence: TGCGCCAGCAGCCTCGCCGCGGGGGAAGGCTACAAGCAGTACTTC.

This clonotype was found a few times. The CDR3 DNA follows: TGTGCCAGCAGTCCGTCGTTCACTGAAGCTTTCTTT. It yields the protein CASSPSFTEAFF. V is TRBV25-1 and J is TRBJ1-1; D is unclear. This CDR3 is 12 amino acids long. Germline V CDR1 and CDR2: MGHDK, SYGVNS. V was clipped by 5 bases and J by 4 bases, with 8 bases between them.

This clonotype was seen once. This may be a read error, as it is one base from a much larger clone. The chain links TRBV28 to TRBJ2-3; possibly TRBD1 for D (6 bases). The CDR3 contains 15 residues. CDR1 and CDR2 from the germline V gene are MDHEN and SYDVKM. The CDR3 sequence is CASRAQGEGTATQYF. The CDR3 nucleotides read TGTGCCAGCAGGGCACAGGGTGAGGGCACAGCTACGCAGTATTTT.

This clonotype was recorded many times. The V and J genes are TRBV28 and TRBJ2-7; 9 bases line up with TRBD1. Germline V gene data show CDR1 as MDHEN and CDR2 as SYDVKM. Unmatched junction bases numbered 11, after V lost 3 bases and J lost 5 bases. The length of the CDR3 is 16 residues. CDR3 protein: CASSLERGQGFHEQYF. The CDR3 coding sequence is TGTGCCAGCAGTTTGGAGAGGGGACAGGGCTTCCACGAGCAGTACTTC.

This clonotype was found many times. In DNA form, the CDR3 reads TGTGCCAGCAGTTTATCCCTTACTGAAGCTAATGAAAAACTGTTTTTT. Its translation: CASSLSLTEANEKLFF. The genes are TRBV27 and TRBJ1-4; D gene uncertain. The CDR3 covers 16 residues. Trimming left V 0 bases short and J 3 bases short, with 11 bases between. CDR1 MNHEY and CDR2 SMNVEV come from the germline V gene (reference sequence).